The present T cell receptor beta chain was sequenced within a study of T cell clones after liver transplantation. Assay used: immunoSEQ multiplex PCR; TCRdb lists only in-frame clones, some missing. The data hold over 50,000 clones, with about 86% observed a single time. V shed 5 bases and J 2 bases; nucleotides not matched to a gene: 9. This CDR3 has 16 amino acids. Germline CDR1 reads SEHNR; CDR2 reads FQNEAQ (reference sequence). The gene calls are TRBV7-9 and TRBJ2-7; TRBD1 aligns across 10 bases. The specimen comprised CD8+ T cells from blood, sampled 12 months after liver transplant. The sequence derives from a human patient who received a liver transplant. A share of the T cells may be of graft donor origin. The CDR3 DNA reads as TGTGCCAGCAGCCACCCCGGGACAGGGGAGCCCTACGAGCAGTACTTC. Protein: CASSHPGTGEPYEQYF.